Following are 18 T cell receptor beta chains from one sample sequenced in a study of regulatory T cells in long-lasting Graves disease. Time point of the sample: persistent/refractory GD, antithyroid drugs over 5 years with positive TRAb. The TCR library used RNA extracted from PBMCs. Building the TCR beta libraries relied on iRepertoire HTBI primers, and CDR3 regions underwent Arm-PCR. A single record per CDR3 protein comes from TCRdb applying MiXCR to the multiplex PCR reads. The sample lists a few hundred thousand distinct CDR3 sequences; approximately 22% were seen once. The material sequenced was peripheral blood mononuclear cells (PBMCs), taken when the disease was refractory, from a patient treated with antithyroid drugs. The receptors were sampled from a female donor with Graves disease.

The sample holds one count of this clonotype. The chain is built from TRBV20-1 and TRBJ2-1; 7 bases match TRBD1. Germline V CDR1 and CDR2: DFQATT, SNEGSKA (reference sequence). This CDR3 comprises 14 residues. Losses at the gene ends were 6 bases for V and 6 bases for J; bases not matched to a gene: 11. The CDR3 region has the DNA TGCAGTGCCCTAACCGCGACAGGGTTCAATGAGCAGTTCTTC. Encoded protein: CSALTATGFNEQFF.

This clonotype was found many times. The gene calls are TRBV7-2 and TRBJ1-1, with D maybe TRBD1 (5 bases). The CDR3 contains 16 residues. CDR1 and CDR2 from the germline V gene are SGHTA and FQGNSA. Trimming took off 5 bases at V and 5 bases at J, with 21 bases between the two ends. The CDR3 DNA reads TGTGCCAGCAGCCCCCGGTGGGGTCTCGAGGGGACTGAAGCTTTCTTT. Amino acids: CASSPRWGLEGTEAFF.

The rearrangement joins TRBV3-2 to TRBJ2-7; the table names TRBD1, a call not compared with the DNA. TRBV3-2 constitutes a pseudogene. The CDR3 length is 17 residues. DNA of the CDR3: TGTGCCAGCAGAGGGTCCCCCCGGGACAGGGTCTCCTACGAGCAGTACTTC. It encodes CASRGSPRDRVSYEQYF.

The chain employs TRBV6-2 or TRBV6-3 and TRBJ2-7, with 10 bases matching TRBD1. The germline gives CDR1 MNHEY, CDR2 SVGEGT. CDR3 size: 14 residues. V was pared by 2 bases and J by 3 bases, with 1 base of the junction left unmatched. Here the CDR3 reads CASSYRDRGYEQYF. The CDR3 DNA sequence: TGTGCCAGCAGTTACCGGGACAGGGGCTACGAGCAGTACTTC.

The rearrangement uses TRBV5-6 and TRBJ2-2; TRBD1 agrees at 9 bases. Looked up from germline, CDR1 is SGHDT and CDR2 is YYEEEE. The CDR3 totals 16 residues. V lost 0 bases to trimming and J lost 7 bases; unmatched junction nucleotides: 7. The CDR3 reads CASSLAGRQGDGELFF. The CDR3 DNA is TGTGCCAGCAGCTTGGCCGGGAGACAGGGGGACGGGGAGCTGTTTTTT.

This clonotype was counted ten times or more. The chain uses TRBV2 and TRBJ2-7; TRBD1 or TRBD2 may be the D gene (6 bases each). Germline V gene sequence: CDR1 SNHLY, CDR2 FYNNEI. This CDR3 is built from 15 residues. Trimming cost V 4 bases and J 2 bases, with 15 bases left between them. The CDR3 nucleotides read TGTGCCAGCAGTGTGGGGGCGGGGCGTACCTACGAGCAGTACTTC. Its protein is CASSVGAGRTYEQYF. The full variable domain, rest sourced from reference TRBV2 and TRBJ2-7, is EPEVTQTPSHQVTQMGQEVILRCVPISNHLYFYWYRQILGQKVEFLVSFYNNEISEKSEIFDDQFSVERPDGSNFTLKIRSTKLEDSAMYFCASSVGAGRTYEQYFGPGTRLTVT.

This clonotype was seen ten or more times. The V gene is TRBV28, the J gene TRBJ1-2, with D perhaps TRBD1 (5 bases). There are 11 residues in the CDR3. The V end lost 6 bases, the J end lost 8 bases, and 10 bases lay between the germline ends. Germline CDR1 is MDHEN and CDR2 is SYDVKM. CDR3 amino acids: CASREKGGYTF. In DNA form, the CDR3 reads TGTGCCAGCAGAGAGAAGGGGGGCTACACCTTC.

J is TRBJ1-5 and V is TRBV7-2; D is unresolved. The CDR3 covers 14 residues. Germline-derived CDR1 and CDR2 are SGHTA and FQGNSA. Trimming removed 5 bases from V and 6 bases from J, with 14 bases in between. CDR3 DNA: TGTGCCAGCAGCCCACGGCTCGACACTCAGCCCCAGCATTTT. Protein: CASSPRLDTQPQHF. Variable domain in full (rest from reference TRBV7-2 and TRBJ1-5): GAGVSQSPSNKVTEKGKDVELRCDPISGHTALYWYRQSLGQGLEFLIYFQGNSAPDKSGLPSDRFSAERTGGSVSTLTIQRTQQEDSAVYLCASSPRLDTQPQHFGDGTRLSIL.

For this clonotype: A much larger clone sits a single nucleotide away, making a read error possible. The rearrangement links TRBV28 to TRBJ1-6; 7 nucleotides align to TRBD1. The germline gives CDR1 MDHEN, CDR2 SYDVKM. The CDR3 covers 16 residues. The CDR3 loop is CATLTGQRLNNSPLRF. The CDR3 DNA follows: TGTGCCACCCTGACAGGGCAAAGGCTCAATAATTCACCCCTCCGCTTT. Full variable domain (outside the CDR3, taken from reference TRBV28 and TRBJ1-6): DVKVTQSSRYLVKRTGEKVFLECVQDMDHENMFWYRQDPGLGLRLIYFSYDVKMKEKGDIPEGYSVSREKKERFSLILESASTNQTSMYLCATLTGQRLNNSPLRFGNGTRLTVT.

In this sample, this clonotype turned up many times. This chain links TRBV2 with TRBJ1-2; D gene ambiguous. Germline V gene lookup returns CDR1 SNHLY and CDR2 FYNNEI. The V end lost 7 bases, the J end lost 6 bases, and 12 bases lay between the germline ends. There are 12 residues in the CDR3. The CDR3 region is CASKVGGHGYTF. Written as DNA, the CDR3 is TGTGCCAGCAAGGTGGGAGGGCATGGCTACACCTTC.

The gene calls are TRBV9 and TRBJ1-4, with D unclear. The CDR3 spans 16 residues. The germline gives CDR1 SGDLS, CDR2 YYNGEE. Trimming stripped 3 bases from V and 3 bases from J, with 15 bases between. The CDR3 region is CASSELVPGANEKLFF. CDR3 in DNA: TGTGCCAGCAGCGAGCTTGTACCTGGAGCTAATGAAAAACTGTTTTTT. The variable domain in full, with the rest retrieved from reference TRBV9 and TRBJ1-4, is DSGVTQTPKHLITATGQRVTLRCSPRSGDLSVYWYQQSLDQGLQFLIQYYNGEERAKGNILERFSAQQFPDLHSELNLSSLELGDSALYFCASSELVPGANEKLFFGSGTQLSVL.

Note on this clonotype: A much more abundant neighbour one base away suggests this may be a read error. The chain is built from TRBV11-3 and TRBJ1-6; 9 nucleotides agree with TRBD1. The germline V gene has CDR1 SGHNT and CDR2 YENEEA. CDR3 size: 14 residues. Germline trimming cut 5 bases from V and 11 bases from J; bases unmatched to any gene: 7. CDR3 amino acids: CASSHGTGRPPLHF. The CDR3 DNA reads TGTGCCAGCAGCCACGGGACAGGGAGGCCACCCCTCCACTTT.

The sample holds many counts of this clonotype. The chain has TRBV2 and TRBJ2-6; tentatively, D is TRBD1 or TRBD2 (5 bases each). Trimming stripped 6 bases from V and 1 base from J, with 13 bases between. The CDR3 covers 16 residues. Germline V gene data show CDR1 as SNHLY and CDR2 as FYNNEI. CDR3 sequence reads: CASRQDWESGANVLTF. The CDR3 region has the DNA TGTGCCAGCAGACAGGACTGGGAATCTGGGGCCAACGTCCTGACTTTC. The variable domain in full, completed from reference TRBV2 and TRBJ2-6, reads EPEVTQTPSHQVTQMGQEVILRCVPISNHLYFYWYRQILGQKVEFLVSFYNNEISEKSEIFDDQFSVERPDGSNFTLKIRSTKLEDSAMYFCASRQDWESGANVLTFGAGSRLTVL.

This clonotype was seen ten or more times. The genes are TRBV11-3 and TRBJ2-5; no definite D call. The V end was cut by 5 bases, the J end by 0 bases, with 7 bases between. CDR1 and CDR2 (germline): SGHNT, YENEEA. The CDR3 runs to 13 residues. The CDR3 DNA is TGTGCCAGCAGCAACTTGTACCAAGAGACCCAGTACTTC. Its protein product is CASSNLYQETQYF. The full variable domain, rest sourced from reference TRBV11-3 and TRBJ2-5, is EAGVVQSPRYKIIEKKQPVAFWCNPISGHNTLYWYLQNLGQGPELLIRYENEEAVDDSQLPKDRFSAERLKGVDSTLKIQPAELGDSAVYLCASSNLYQETQYFGPGTRLLVL.

Remarks on this clonotype: A much larger clone differs from this one at a single base, so this may be a read error. The chain carries TRBV6-2 or TRBV6-3 and TRBJ1-5; D is possibly TRBD1 (5 bases). Trimming shortened V by 4 bases and J by 1 base, and 17 bases separated the two germline ends. The CDR3 runs to 17 residues. Germline loops: CDR1 MNHEY, CDR2 SVGEGT. The CDR3 DNA reads as TGTGCCAGCAGTTCCCCACCGGGACGGGAGAGCAATCAGCCCCAGCATTTT. Translated: CASSSPPGRESNQPQHF.

The table lists this clonotype with a few counts. This sequence joins TRBV7-9 and TRBJ2-7; the D gene is possibly TRBD2 (5 bases). The germline V and J ends were trimmed by 6 bases and 2 bases, with 14 bases remaining between them. CDR3 length: 14 amino acids. CDR1 is SEHNR and CDR2 is FQNEAQ in the germline V gene (reference sequence). The CDR3 nucleotides are TGTGCCAGCAGTTTTGGAGGAGAAGCCTACGAGCAGTACTTC. The encoded protein is CASSFGGEAYEQYF.

The chain uses TRBV4-2 and TRBJ2-5; D remains unclear. V was cut by 1 base and J by 4 bases, with 13 bases left in between. The CDR3 consists of 15 residues. Germline CDR1 and CDR2: LGHNA and YNFKEQ. The CDR3 DNA reads TGTGCCAGCAGCCAAGGAGCATTAGTAAGAGAGACCCAGTACTTC. Protein product: CASSQGALVRETQYF.

In this sample, this clonotype turned up many times. The J gene is TRBJ2-2, the V gene TRBV6-1; possibly TRBD1 for D (6 bases). The CDR3 consists of 15 residues. Germline V gene lookup returns CDR1 MNHNS and CDR2 SASEGT. The V gene lost 7 bases and the J gene lost 4 bases, with 16 bases spanning the gap. DNA for the CDR3: TGTGCCAGCATTCAGTTTCAAGGGGGCACCGGGGAGCTGTTTTTT. Translating gives CASIQFQGGTGELFF.